The TCR beta chain under discussion was sequenced for a study of shared clonotypes between healthy human individuals. Study findings and constraints: Read depth was anticipated to influence clonotype sharing among donors.

Losses at the gene ends were 1 base for V and 2 bases for J; bases not matched to a gene: 5. The length of the CDR3 is 17 residues. CDR1 and CDR2 (germline): SEHNR, FQNEAQ (reference sequence). Worth noting for this clone: The antigen is undetermined.

Deep was the level used in running the assay. Per the original data handling: There were no quality scores in the junction-only immunoSEQ sequences, so filtering differed. Sequencing used immunoSEQ multiplex PCR; TCRdb keeps in-frame clones, though not all of them. V, J and clone size derive from that table, while D and trimming were established from the DNA sequence. Here the sample spans roughly 660,000 clones, roughly 87% being singletons. This TCR derives from a man younger than 35 in good health. Some clones in this sample may be carry-over from other donors' samples. Material for sequencing was memory CD8+ T cells from PBMCs. Subset defined: CD45RO+ cells pooled with CCR7-negative TemRA cells. The rearrangement joins TRBV7-9 to TRBJ2-2, with 9 bases aligning to TRBD2. The CDR3 DNA reads as TGTGCCAGCAGCTTAGACGGGCTAGCGGGAAACACCGGGGAGCTGTTTTTT. The encoded protein is CASSLDGLAGNTGELFF.